This T cell receptor beta chain was found in a study of blood T cell repertoires in COVID-19 (dated by TCRdb to 2019 to 2021). Context from the whole study: Collaborator samples came from the United States, Italy and Spain and covered acute and convalescent phases of COVID-19. The samples were drawn from two sources: the first 160 participants of the ongoing ImmuneRACE study, and some 1,300 subjects contributed by 6 global collaborators. Subjects who had been exposed to COVID-19, were actively infected with it, or had recovered from it provided the deeply sampled blood TCRbeta repertoires that made up the dataset. A freely available public database, intended as a resource for researchers studying the immune response to SARS-CoV-2, is where the repertoires were released. HLA class I and class II types, where available, came from metadata supplied by the sample provider rather than from assay-based typing. The prospective study material was composed of cDNA or gDNA derived from T cells, B-cell-depleted T cells, or PBMCs. Nearly every sample came with metadata listing a de-identified subject ID, COVID-19 status, age in years and sex. Broad study findings and their caveats: Clinical and demographic metadata were provided uncurated, with the amount varying by source and participant.

The collaborating institutions used their own protocols to collect whole blood in K2EDTA tubes. For TCRbeta analysis, collaborators shipped samples in one of three forms: frozen whole blood, isolated PBMCs, or DNA extracted from either of those sample types. CDR1 and CDR2 (MNHEY, SMNVEV) derive from the germline V gene (reference sequence). V is shortened by 0 bases, J by 9 bases, and the region joining them spans 12 bases. The CDR3 covers 15 residues, taking in both the cysteine and the phenylalanine. The DNA shown is the 45-base CDR3, in frame from base 1. TCRbeta CDR3 regions were amplified from genomic DNA using the immunoSEQ Assay, a bias-controlled multiplex PCR. Per the original workflow: The number of nucleated cells in each sample was estimated by amplification of reference gene primers within the assay. To quantify the absolute abundance of each unique TCRbeta CDR3 rearrangement, sequence reads were collapsed and filtered. For each sample, productive Simpson clonality was calculated as the square root of Simpson's diversity index over productive rearrangements. TCRdb mirrors the immuneACCESS table, restricted to in-frame sequences. Some clones are absent from its copies; in checked studies, under half trace to an unresolved V gene, and the reason for the others is unknown. V, J and clone size were drawn from that table, and D and trimming were deduced from the DNA. For this sample the table gives about 250,000 clones, of which 84% were detected only once. The ten largest clonotypes hold less than 4.5% of the sample.

As to this clone: Its antigen specificity is not known. Per-nucleotide qualities are absent, and no much larger clonotype sits a single base away.

The rearranged segments are TRBV27 and TRBJ1-6, with TRBD1 tentatively as D gene (5 bases match). Sequencing used peripheral blood. The receptor's source is a man in his fifties or sixties with acute or convalescent COVID-19. The CDR3 region reads CASSLSGQGSSPLHF. The nucleotides read TGTGCCAGCAGTTTATCGGGGCAGGGAAGTTCACCCCTCCACTTT.